Below are 28 T cell receptor beta chains sequenced from a single sample in a study of CD8+ T cells in alopecia areata. Extracted RNA was reverse transcribed into cDNA, the sequencing template. Profiling relied on immunoSEQ multiplex PCR, and the TCRdb table lists in-frame clones only, not all of them. This sample yields 150,000 to 200,000 clones, of which 59% are seen a single time; approximately 14% belongs to the top ten. The specimen comprised CD4+ T cells sorted from blood, sampled at week 0. The receptor set was obtained from a human donor with alopecia areata.

This rearrangement joins TRBV29-1 to TRBJ1-2; D remains ambiguous. Trimming took off 3 bases at V and 8 bases at J, with 10 bases between the two ends. The CDR3 is made up of 11 amino acids. Per the germline V gene, CDR1 is SQVTM and CDR2 is ANQGSEA. The CDR3 sequence is CSVDVGWGYTF. DNA of the CDR3: TGCAGCGTTGACGTCGGATGGGGCTACACCTTC.

The chain has TRBV5-1 and TRBJ1-6; maybe TRBD1 (5 bases). CDR3 length: 14 residues. The V gene's germline CDR1 is SGHRS and CDR2 YFSETQ. The V end was cut by 4 bases, the J end by 5 bases, with 10 bases between. CDR3 amino acids: CASSRDGDNSPLHF. Here the CDR3 DNA reads TGCGCCAGCAGCAGGGACGGAGATAATTCACCCCTCCACTTT. Full variable domain (remainder filled in from reference TRBV5-1 and TRBJ1-6): KAGVTQTPRYLIKTRGQQVTLSCSPISGHRSVSWYQQTPGQGLQFLFEYFSETQRNKGNFPGRFSGRQFSNSRSEMNVSTLELGDSALYLCASSRDGDNSPLHFGNGTRLTVT.

The rearrangement uses TRBV10-3 and TRBJ2-3; D unclear. The V end was cut by 0 bases, the J end by 1 base, with 5 bases between. Per germline, CDR1 ENHRY and CDR2 SYGVKD. This CDR3 comprises 14 residues. The CDR3 coding sequence is TGTGCCATCAGTGAGTCGTGGGGCACAGATACGCAGTATTTT. Its translation: CAISESWGTDTQYF.

The CDR3 region is CASSYIQGALNTEAFF. The CDR3 bases are TGTGCCAGCAGTTACATCCAGGGGGCCTTGAACACTGAAGCTTTCTTT. V is TRBV6-5 and J is TRBJ1-1; TRBD1 matches 8 bases. With V trimmed by 2 bases and J by 0 bases, 5 bases remained unmatched. Germline V gene data show CDR1 as MNHEY and CDR2 as SVGAGI. CDR3 size: 16 residues.

The CDR3 DNA follows: TGTGCCTGGAAAGCAGGGCTACTATATGGAAACACCATATATTTT. It codes for CAWKAGLLYGNTIYF. This chain links TRBV30 with TRBJ1-3; tentatively, D is TRBD1 (5 bases). The ends were cut back, 4 bases at V and 3 bases at J, with 16 bases in the middle. Per the germline V gene, CDR1 is GTSNPN and CDR2 is SVGIG (reference sequence). The CDR3 loop spans 15 amino acids.

This chain joins TRBV1 and TRBJ2-5; the D call TRBD2 from the table was never checked on the DNA. TRBV1 is given as a pseudogene. The CDR3 is 17 residues long. The CDR3 protein is CTSSQDTLTGGQETQYF. The CDR3 nucleotides read TGCACCAGCAGCCAAGATACCTTAACGGGGGGACAAGAGACCCAGTACTTC.

The chain is built from TRBV2 and TRBJ2-7, with no clear D. The CDR3 sequence is 11 residues long. Trimming removed 2 bases at V and 4 bases at J, with 3 bases between. The germline gives CDR1 SNHLY, CDR2 FYNNEI. The DNA for the CDR3 is TGTGCCAGCAGTGAACTTTACGAGCAGTACTTC. Translation: CASSELYEQYF.

This clone was counted between two and nine times. This rearrangement joins TRBV29-1 to TRBJ2-7, with D perhaps assigned TRBD1 or TRBD2 (7 bases each). V was pared by 4 bases and J by 2 bases, with 15 bases between. Germline V gene lookup returns CDR1 SQVTM and CDR2 ANQGSEA. This CDR3 is built from 14 residues. CDR3 DNA: TGCAGCGTTGGCGGGAGACAGGGAGCCTACGAGCAGTACTTC. This sequence encodes CSVGGRQGAYEQYF.

This chain uses TRBV4-2 with TRBJ2-7, with a weak D call TRBD2 (5 bases). V was cut by 3 bases and J by 5 bases, with 11 bases left in between. The CDR3 runs to 13 residues. In germline, CDR1 is LGHNA, CDR2 YNFKEQ. CDR3 bases: TGTGCCAGCAGCCAGGGGAGACGGGACGAGCAGTACTTC. It codes for CASSQGRRDEQYF.

This clone was detected only a few times. The V call is TRBV5-1, the J call TRBJ2-3, with D unclear. Germline CDR1 reads SGHRS; CDR2 reads YFSETQ. V was trimmed by 5 bases and J by 6 bases, leaving 7 bases between them. The CDR3 runs to 11 residues. The CDR3 here is CASRILDTQYF. In DNA, the CDR3 is TGCGCCAGCAGGATTTTGGATACGCAGTATTTT.

The CDR3 DNA follows: TGCAGCGCCCCAGGAGGGGGCTTGGAGACCCAGTACTTC. As protein: CSAPGGGLETQYF. This chain joins TRBV29-1 and TRBJ2-5, with D tentatively TRBD1 (7 bases). V was cut by 7 bases and J by 5 bases, with 17 bases left in between. This CDR3 is built from 13 residues. The germline V gene encodes CDR1 SQVTM and CDR2 ANQGSEA.

The chain recombines TRBV25-1 with TRBJ1-5; perhaps TRBD1 as D (6 bases). The CDR3 consists of 15 residues. The germline V and J ends were trimmed by 5 bases and 4 bases, with 15 bases remaining between them. Germline CDR1 is MGHDK and CDR2 is SYGVNS. For the CDR3, the DNA is TGTGCCAGCAGTATCCGTGGGGGGCGAAATCAGCCCCAGCATTTT. As protein: CASSIRGGRNQPQHF.

This clone was observed a few times. The chain recombines TRBV15 with TRBJ2-7; D might be TRBD2 (5 bases). Trimming stripped 4 bases from V and 3 bases from J, with 13 bases between. Germline assignment: CDR1 LNHNV and CDR2 YYDKDF (reference sequence). The CDR3 totals 14 residues. CDR3: CATSIQRRYYEQYF. CDR3 sequence (DNA): TGTGCCACCAGCATCCAGCGGAGATACTACGAGCAGTACTTC.

This chain links TRBV29-1 with TRBJ2-7; tentative D call: TRBD2 (6 bases). Trimming shortened V by 5 bases and J by 2 bases, and 13 bases separated the two germline ends. The CDR3 is 13 amino acids. Germline V gene sequence: CDR1 SQVTM, CDR2 ANQGSEA. This CDR3 is CSVSLRGTYEQYF. The CDR3 DNA sequence: TGCAGCGTTAGCTTGCGGGGAACCTACGAGCAGTACTTC.

The CDR3 sequence: CASSRLAGGEQYF. The CDR3 DNA is TGTGCCAGCAGCCGTCTAGCAGGGGGCGAGCAGTACTTC. This sequence joins TRBV7-9 and TRBJ2-7; 7 bases are shared with TRBD1. CDR1 is SEHNR, CDR2 FQNEAQ, per germline (reference sequence). V lost 5 bases to trimming and J lost 6 bases; unmatched junction nucleotides: 7. The CDR3 length is 13 residues.

This clone has only a few counts. J is TRBJ2-7 and V is TRBV7-9, with TRBD1 matching 8 bases. The junction had 10 bases not matched to a gene; V was cut back by 2 bases and J by 4 bases. The CDR3 sequence is 16 residues long. Germline V gene data show CDR1 as SEHNR and CDR2 as FQNEAQ (reference sequence). The CDR3 region is CASSLYRDRNLYEQYF. The CDR3 DNA sequence: TGTGCCAGCAGCTTATACCGGGACAGGAACTTGTACGAGCAGTACTTC.

The J gene is TRBJ2-5, the V gene TRBV2; TRBD1 matches 7 bases. In germline, CDR1 is SNHLY, CDR2 FYNNEI. Trimming removed 6 bases from V and 2 bases from J; junction bases left unmatched: 0. The CDR3 totals 12 residues. DNA of the CDR3: TGTGCCAGCAGGGGACAGCAAGAGACCCAGTACTTC. Translation gives CASRGQQETQYF.

This chain uses TRBV6-1 with TRBJ1-5; 7 bases fit TRBD1. Germline V CDR1 and CDR2: MNHNS, SASEGT. The CDR3 runs 14 residues. V lost 3 bases and J lost 7; bases outside the gene matches: 6. This CDR3 is CASSENRGDQPQHF. The CDR3 coding sequence is TGTGCCAGCAGTGAGAACAGGGGAGACCAGCCCCAGCATTTT.

This chain joins TRBV6-5 and TRBJ1-4; D is unresolved. Trimming shortened V by 6 bases and J by 6 bases, and 8 bases separated the two germline ends. The CDR3 totals 12 residues. CDR1 is MNHEY, CDR2 SVGAGI, per germline. CDR3 sequence reads: CASSHLDEKLFF. The CDR3 region has the DNA TGTGCCAGCAGCCACTTGGATGAAAAACTGTTTTTT.

This rearrangement joins TRBV29-1 to TRBJ1-4; 8 positions match TRBD1. Per germline, CDR1 SQVTM and CDR2 ANQGSEA. This CDR3 comprises 13 residues. J was trimmed by 5 bases and V by 8 bases; bases with no gene match: 7. In DNA, the CDR3 is TGCAGCATATGGACAGGGACAAATGAAAAACTGTTTTTT. Translation: CSIWTGTNEKLFF.

The rearrangement uses TRBV10-3 and TRBJ2-7; D is unclear. The CDR3 is 14 residues long. V lost 6 bases, J lost 3 bases, and 15 bases lay in between. Looked up from germline, CDR1 is ENHRY and CDR2 is SYGVKD. CDR3 bases: TGTGCCATCAGGGAGAGCAGGAACATCTACGAGCAGTACTTC. Residues: CAIRESRNIYEQYF.

The V call is TRBV15, the J call TRBJ1-5, with D perhaps matching TRBD1 (5 bases). The CDR3 length is 13 residues. Germline CDR1 is LNHNV and CDR2 is YYDKDF (reference sequence). Trimming shortened V by 7 bases and J by 5 bases, and 12 bases separated the two germline ends. DNA for the CDR3: TGTGCCACCACCCAGGGAATCGATCAGCCCCAGCATTTT. It translates to CATTQGIDQPQHF.

V gene TRBV6-5 combines with J gene TRBJ2-7; D ambiguous. Per germline, CDR1 MNHEY and CDR2 SVGAGI. The germline V and J ends were trimmed by 5 bases and 6 bases, with 17 bases remaining between them. The CDR3 loop spans 14 amino acids. This chain's CDR3 is CASSARTGWFEQYF. For the CDR3, the DNA is TGTGCCAGCAGTGCGAGGACGGGCTGGTTCGAGCAGTACTTC.

This chain connects TRBV29-1 to TRBJ1-1; 8 bases fit TRBD1. J gave up 2 bases and V 6 bases, and 8 bases lay outside the gene matches. CDR1 and CDR2 from the germline V gene are SQVTM and ANQGSEA. The CDR3 is 14 residues long. The CDR3: CSVSYGQGNTEAFF. In DNA, the CDR3 is TGCAGCGTCTCCTACGGACAGGGCAACACTGAAGCTTTCTTT.

Details on this clone: Other nucleotide sequences from this sample produce the same CDR3. V gene TRBV29-1 combines with J gene TRBJ1-1; the match to TRBD1 covers 9 bases. The germline V gene has CDR1 SQVTM and CDR2 ANQGSEA. V lost 4 bases to trimming and J lost 1 base; unmatched junction nucleotides: 1. CDR3 length equals 13 residues. CDR3 nucleotide sequence: TGCAGCGTTGCGGGACAGGGGAACACTGAAGCTTTCTTT. The encoded protein is CSVAGQGNTEAFF.

V gene TRBV6-5 combines with J gene TRBJ1-2; D not certain. Germline V CDR1 and CDR2: MNHEY, SVGAGI. The V end lost 5 bases, the J end lost 8 bases, and 15 bases lay between the germline ends. This CDR3 is built from 13 residues. The CDR3 is CASSPPGVGGYTF. The CDR3 coding sequence is TGTGCCAGCAGTCCACCCGGAGTAGGAGGCTACACCTTC.

The rearrangement uses TRBV13 and TRBJ2-7; possibly TRBD1 for D (5 bases). Trimming removed 5 bases from V and 4 bases from J, with 12 bases in between. This CDR3 is built from 13 residues. The V gene's germline CDR1 is PRHDT and CDR2 FYEKMQ (reference sequence). CDR3 in DNA: TGTGCCAGCAGCCGGCCAGGGATGTACGAGCAGTACTTC. Translating gives CASSRPGMYEQYF.

This clone was detected a few times. This chain links TRBV13 with TRBJ1-1, with D perhaps matching TRBD1 (5 bases). Germline assignment: CDR1 PRHDT and CDR2 FYEKMQ (reference sequence). This CDR3 is 13 amino acids long. Between the trimmed V and J ends, which lost 10 bases and 5 bases, there was a span of 17 bases. As DNA, the CDR3 is TGTGCCACCTCCCGAGGGGTAGGGACTGAAGCTTTCTTT. Translated, it gives CATSRGVGTEAFF.